Listed here are 10 T cell receptor beta chains from one sample, sequenced in a study of blood T cell repertoires in COVID-19. Sequencing was performed with immunoSEQ multiplex PCR; in TCRdb, only in-frame clones are kept and a portion is missing. The repertoire holds 75,000 to 80,000 clones, with 80% to 90% as singletons. Sequencing was done on a sample of peripheral blood. The receptor set was obtained from a human donor in a cohort sampled during active COVID-19.

The genes are TRBV19 and TRBJ2-3; 8 bases are a match to TRBD1. Germline V lookup: CDR1 LNHDA, CDR2 SQIVND (reference sequence). The V and J ends lost 0 bases and 6 bases, in that order; junction bases with no gene match: 5. The CDR3 is 15 residues long. The CDR3 loop is CASSIDRGTGDTQYF. In DNA form, the CDR3 reads TGTGCCAGTAGTATAGATCGTGGGACAGGCGATACGCAGTATTTT.

This chain links TRBV9 with TRBJ1-4; maybe TRBD1 (6 bases). The CDR3 sequence is 15 residues long. Germline lookup yields CDR1 SGDLS and CDR2 YYNGEE. V lost 2 bases and J lost 5, with 13 bases in between. CDR3 in DNA: TGTGCCAGCAGCGTTAGAGGGGGTTTAAATGAAAAACTGTTTTTT. Translated: CASSVRGGLNEKLFF.

This clone is termed medium-sized (0.01 to 0.1%). The genes are TRBV3-1 (or the pseudogene TRBV3-2) and TRBJ1-2; the D is unclear. CDR1 and CDR2 (germline): LGHDT, YNNKEL (reference sequence). V lost 2 bases and J lost 5, with 12 bases in between. This CDR3 comprises 14 residues. CDR3 region: CASSQNPGGYGYTF. The CDR3 nucleotides read TGTGCCAGCAGCCAAAATCCGGGAGGGTATGGCTACACCTTC.

The count of this clone is one. The CDR3 region is CASSSRVTSGGAGEQFF. The CDR3 DNA is TGTGCCAGCAGTTCGAGGGTTACTAGCGGGGGGGCAGGTGAGCAGTTCTTC. The rearrangement uses TRBV27 and TRBJ2-1, with TRBD2 matching over 13 bases. The CDR3 is 17 amino acids. Germline-derived CDR1 and CDR2 are MNHEY and SMNVEV (reference sequence). V lost 4 bases and J lost 9; bases outside the gene matches: 12.

This clone has only a few counts. The V gene is TRBV5-4, the J gene TRBJ2-1; D remains ambiguous. Germline CDR1 is SGHNT and CDR2 is YYREEE (reference sequence). The CDR3 spans 15 residues. Trimming took 2 bases from V and 0 from J, leaving 9 bases between them. CDR3 in amino acids: CASSLTADSYNEQFF. The CDR3 nucleotides read TGTGCCAGCAGCTTAACAGCTGACTCCTACAATGAGCAGTTCTTC.

The chain combines TRBV27 with TRBJ2-1; 14 bases agree with TRBD2. The CDR3 runs to 23 residues. The J segment lost 7 bases and the V segment lost 5 bases, leaving 28 bases of the junction unmatched. Germline assignment: CDR1 MNHEY and CDR2 SMNVEV (reference sequence). The CDR3 region has the DNA TGTGCCAGCAGTACACAACCGGGACTAGCGGGAGTCTGGATTTCGGATTACCATAATGAGCAGTTCTTC. It translates to CASSTQPGLAGVWISDYHNEQFF.

This rearrangement joins TRBV11-2 to TRBJ1-1; no clear D gene. The CDR3 has 13 residues. V lost 3 bases to trimming and J lost 3 bases, with 8 bases between them. Per germline, CDR1 SGHAT and CDR2 FQNNGV. The CDR3 nucleotides are TGTGCCAGCAGCTTGGCCCTCTACACTGAAGCTTTCTTT. Encoded protein: CASSLALYTEAFF.

This clone was detected once. The rearrangement links TRBV7-9 to TRBJ1-2; D unresolved. This CDR3 is 12 amino acids long. With 4 bases removed from V and 5 bases from J, the gap between germline ends came to 8 bases. Germline loops: CDR1 SEHNR, CDR2 FQNEAQ (reference sequence). The CDR3 here is CASSSETYGYTF. The DNA for the CDR3 is TGTGCCAGCAGCTCAGAGACTTATGGCTACACCTTC.

The rearrangement joins TRBV11-3 to TRBJ2-1; tentatively, D is TRBD1 (7 bases). The germline CDR1 and CDR2 sequences are SGHNT and YENEEA. V was clipped by 1 base and J by 4 bases, with 11 bases between them. This CDR3 is built from 15 residues. The CDR3 DNA sequence: TGTGCCAGCAGCTTAGTTCAGGGGGGTTACAATGAGCAGTTCTTC. This sequence encodes CASSLVQGGYNEQFF.

The V gene is TRBV7-9, the J gene TRBJ2-6; TRBD1 might be the D (6 bases). With 5 bases removed from V and 0 bases from J, the gap between germline ends came to 11 bases. CDR3 length: 16 residues. Per germline, CDR1 SEHNR and CDR2 FQNEAQ (reference sequence). The DNA for the CDR3 is TGTGCCAGCAGCGTCACAGGGAGCTCTGGGGCCAACGTCCTGACTTTC. Its translation is CASSVTGSSGANVLTF.